The 3 T cell receptor beta chains listed next were all sequenced from one sample in a study of blood T cells in healthy people across ages. A J-beta primer mix and a sample-barcoded 5' primer were used in a second PCR of about 7 to 12 cycles. TCRdb re-analysed the 5' RACE reads in MiXCR, keeping a single row per CDR3 protein. In the table there are some 1.5 million distinct CDR3 sequences, 28% of which are singletons. Sequencing was carried out using blood. The receptors stem from a woman in her 30s in good health.

The V call is TRBV6-2 or TRBV6-3, the J call TRBJ1-4, with D unclear. Germline CDR1 and CDR2: MNHEY and SVGEGT. Trimming removed 2 bases from V and 4 bases from J, with 11 bases in between. This CDR3 spans 15 amino acids. CDR3 DNA: TGTGCCAGCAGTTACGCCAGAGACCTTAATGAAAAACTGTTTTTT. It codes for CASSYARDLNEKLFF.

This clonotype was observed a few times. The chain has TRBV19 and TRBJ2-5; D is undetermined. The CDR3 is 14 residues long. The germline V gene encodes CDR1 LNHDA and CDR2 SQIVND (reference sequence). Trimming took off 5 bases at V and 5 bases at J, with 15 bases between the two ends. CDR3 DNA: TGTGCCAGTAGTTCGACGACCCTGGGGGAGACCCAGTACTTC. This translates into CASSSTTLGETQYF.

This chain uses TRBV24-1 with TRBJ1-5, with D perhaps matching TRBD1 (6 bases). The V gene lost 9 bases and the J gene lost 0 bases, with 14 bases spanning the gap. Germline lookup yields CDR1 KGHDR and CDR2 SFDVKD. The CDR3 spans 15 residues. In nucleotides, the CDR3 is TGTGCCACCGGCGGACAGACGGATAGCAATCAGCCCCAGCATTTT. Its protein is CATGGQTDSNQPQHF.